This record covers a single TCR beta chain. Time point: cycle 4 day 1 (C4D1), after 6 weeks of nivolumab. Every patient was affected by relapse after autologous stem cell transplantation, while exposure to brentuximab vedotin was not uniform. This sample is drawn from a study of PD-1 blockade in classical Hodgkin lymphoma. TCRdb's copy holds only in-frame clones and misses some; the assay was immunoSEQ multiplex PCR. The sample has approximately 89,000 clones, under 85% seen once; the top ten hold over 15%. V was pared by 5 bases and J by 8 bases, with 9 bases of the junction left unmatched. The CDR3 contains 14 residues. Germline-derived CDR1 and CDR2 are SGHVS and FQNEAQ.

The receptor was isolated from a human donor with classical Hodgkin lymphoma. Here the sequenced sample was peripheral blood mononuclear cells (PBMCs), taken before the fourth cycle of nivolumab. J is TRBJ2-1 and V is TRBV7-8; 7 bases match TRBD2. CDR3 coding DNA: TGTGCCAGCAGCACCAGGACTAGTTCCTATGAGCAGTTCTTC. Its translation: CASSTRTSSYEQFF.